Below are 24 T cell receptor beta chains sequenced from a single sample in a study of blood T cell repertoires in COVID-19. Here immunoSEQ multiplex PCR was the method, and the copy in TCRdb shows in-frame clones only, minus some. The top ten clones hold 9% to 12% of a sample with about 90,000 clones, 75% to 90% of them seen once. Sequenced material: peripheral blood. All receptors come from a woman between 65 and 79 years old with acute or convalescent COVID-19.

This chain uses TRBV5-3 with TRBJ2-2, with D possibly being TRBD2 (6 bases). TRBV5-3 has ORF status, its function being uncertain. Trimming stripped 2 bases from V and 5 bases from J, with 16 bases between. This CDR3 has 16 amino acids. The CDR3 region is CARSFSGARRTGELFF. In DNA form, the CDR3 reads TGTGCCAGAAGCTTTTCGGGAGCCCGACGGACCGGGGAGCTGTTTTTT.

This clone occurred once. The chain couples TRBV6-2 or TRBV6-3 to TRBJ1-5; 8 bases map to TRBD1. The J segment lost 5 bases and the V segment lost 2 bases, leaving 8 bases of the junction unmatched. There are 16 residues in the CDR3. Looked up from germline, CDR1 is MNHEY and CDR2 is SVGEGT. The CDR3 protein is CASSYLSGQGYQPQHF. CDR3 nucleotides: TGTGCCAGCAGTTACCTTTCAGGACAGGGATATCAGCCCCAGCATTTT.

The chain has TRBV29-1 and TRBJ2-7; 8 nucleotides align to TRBD2. The V segment lost 6 bases and the J segment 4 bases; nucleotides outside the gene matches: 5. Germline V gene data show CDR1 as SQVTM and CDR2 as ANQGSEA. The CDR3 is made up of 12 amino acids. The CDR3 nucleotides are TGCAGCGTCGGGGGGGGGAGTTACGAGCAGTACTTC. Its translation: CSVGGGSYEQYF.

The J gene is TRBJ2-1, the V gene TRBV29-1, with 8 bases matching TRBD2. V trimming: 6 bases; J trimming: 3 bases; junction bases outside the gene matches: 1. CDR3 length equals 12 residues. The germline V gene encodes CDR1 SQVTM and CDR2 ANQGSEA. CDR3 protein: CSVGTSYNEQFF. The CDR3 coding sequence is TGCAGCGTGGGGACTAGCTACAATGAGCAGTTCTTC.

The rearrangement links TRBV5-1 to TRBJ1-1, with TRBD1 matching 7 bases. The germline V gene encodes CDR1 SGHRS and CDR2 YFSETQ. Unmatched junction bases numbered 16, after V lost 3 bases and J lost 11 bases. The CDR3 spans 15 residues. CDR3 nucleotides: TGCGCCAGCAGCTACTCGACAGGGCGGATAGCGGACGCTTTCTTT. Encoded protein: CASSYSTGRIADAFF.

V usage is TRBV6-2 or TRBV6-3 and J usage is TRBJ1-5, with D possibly being TRBD1 (6 bases). The CDR3 is 16 residues long. V shed 5 bases and J shed 2 bases, with 16 bases lying between them. CDR1 is MNHEY and CDR2 is SVGEGT in the germline V gene. The CDR3 DNA follows: TGTGCCAGCAGTGCTCGTGGACAGCCCCGCAATCAGCCCCAGCATTTT. It encodes CASSARGQPRNQPQHF.

This chain uses TRBV12-3 or TRBV12-4 with TRBJ2-1, with a tentative D call TRBD1 (6 bases). The V end was cut by 0 bases, the J end by 7 bases, with 7 bases between. The CDR3 consists of 13 residues. The CDR3 region is CASSLARGNEQFF. CDR3 nucleotides: TGTGCCAGCAGTTTAGCGAGGGGGAATGAGCAGTTCTTC.

This chain joins TRBV6-5 and TRBJ1-4, with no clear D. There are 15 residues in the CDR3. Germline assignment: CDR1 MNHEY and CDR2 SVGAGI. The V and J ends lost 4 bases and 0 bases respectively, with 9 bases between them. The CDR3 sequence: CASSSDGATNEKLFF. The CDR3 bases are TGTGCCAGCAGTTCCGACGGAGCAACTAATGAAAAACTGTTTTTT.

This clone was observed a single time. The rearrangement uses TRBV9 and TRBJ2-5; 10 bases align to TRBD2. The CDR3 totals 16 residues. CDR1 SGDLS and CDR2 YYNGEE come from the germline V gene. The V segment lost 4 bases and the J segment 6 bases; nucleotides outside the gene matches: 12. CDR3 coding DNA: TGTGCCAGCAGCCAGTCGAGCGGGGGGGCCTCAAAGACCCAGTACTTC. This codes for CASSQSSGGASKTQYF.

The chain uses TRBV7-8 and TRBJ1-4, with D perhaps matching TRBD1 (5 bases). This CDR3 has 14 amino acids. The V and J ends lost 5 bases and 8 bases respectively, with 15 bases between them. Germline V lookup: CDR1 SGHVS, CDR2 FQNEAQ. The chain's CDR3 is CASSVGGAEEKLFF. CDR3 nucleotide sequence: TGTGCCAGCAGCGTTGGAGGGGCAGAGGAAAAACTGTTTTTT.

The chain is built from TRBV2 and TRBJ2-1, with TRBD2 as a possible D gene (6 bases). V was pared by 8 bases and J by 8 bases, with 25 bases between. The CDR3 length is 16 residues. Looked up from germline, CDR1 is SNHLY and CDR2 is FYNNEI. As DNA, the CDR3 is TGTGCCAGCCACGGTGGGGTAGCGGACCACTTGGATGAGCAGTTCTTC. Its protein product is CASHGGVADHLDEQFF. The variable domain in full, completed from reference TRBV2 and TRBJ2-1, reads EPEVTQTPSHQVTQMGQEVILRCVPISNHLYFYWYRQILGQKVEFLVSFYNNEISEKSEIFDDQFSVERPDGSNFTLKIRSTKLEDSAMYFCASHGGVADHLDEQFFGPGTRLTVL.

The chain carries TRBV6-2 or TRBV6-3 and TRBJ1-1; TRBD1 aligns across 9 bases. The junction had 11 bases not matched to a gene; V was cut back by 6 bases and J by 0 bases. The CDR3 extends over 17 amino acids. CDR1 is MNHEY and CDR2 is SVGEGT in the germline V gene. The CDR3 DNA follows: TGTGCCAGCAGCGACCCGACAGGGGGGCTCATGAACACTGAAGCTTTCTTT. It is translated as CASSDPTGGLMNTEAFF.

In nucleotides, the CDR3 is TGTGCCAGCAGTAGTGACAGGGGGCGGCAGCCCCAGCATTTT. This encodes CASSSDRGRQPQHF. The rearrangement joins TRBV2 to TRBJ1-5, with 10 bases that match TRBD1. The CDR3 sequence is 14 residues long. V shed 5 bases, J shed 7 bases, and the junction held 5 bases outside the gene matches. From germline, CDR1 is SNHLY and CDR2 FYNNEI. The full variable domain, with the rest looked up from reference TRBV2 and TRBJ1-5, is EPEVTQTPSHQVTQMGQEVILRCVPISNHLYFYWYRQILGQKVEFLVSFYNNEISEKSEIFDDQFSVERPDGSNFTLKIRSTKLEDSAMYFCASSSDRGRQPQHFGDGTRLSIL.

V gene TRBV24-1 combines with J gene TRBJ2-5; D not certain. CDR3 length equals 11 residues. The germline V and J ends were trimmed by 4 bases and 5 bases, with 4 bases remaining between them. Per germline, CDR1 KGHDR and CDR2 SFDVKD. The CDR3 DNA reads as TGTGCCACCAGTGAGCGGGAGACCCAGTACTTC. Its protein product is CATSERETQYF.

This chain links TRBV27 with TRBJ1-2; TRBD1 matches 8 bases. CDR3 size: 14 residues. Germline CDR1 reads MNHEY; CDR2 reads SMNVEV (reference sequence). With V trimmed by 5 bases and J by 2 bases, 4 bases remained unmatched. CDR3 in amino acids: CASSRTGINYGYTF. The DNA for the CDR3 is TGTGCCAGCAGTCGGACAGGGATCAACTATGGCTACACCTTC.

V and J are TRBV7-2 and TRBJ2-1; perhaps TRBD1 as D (5 bases). Germline CDR1 reads SGHTA; CDR2 reads FQGNSA. CDR3 length: 15 amino acids. With 5 bases removed from V and 3 bases from J, the gap between germline ends came to 14 bases. CDR3 coding DNA: TGTGCCAGCAGCCCCCGACAGAGCTTCTACAATGAGCAGTTCTTC. Translated: CASSPRQSFYNEQFF.

Regarding this clone: At one boundary the junction diverges from the germline segment, which might be a read error. CDR3 in amino acids: CAWSAGPSMNF. The CDR3 region has the DNA TGTGCCTGGAGTGCAGGGCCCTCAATGAACTTC. V is TRBV30 and J is TRBJ2-5; TRBD1 might be the D (5 bases). Per the germline V gene, CDR1 is GTSNPN and CDR2 is SVGIG (reference sequence). CDR3 length: 11 amino acids.

The V gene is TRBV7-2, the J gene TRBJ2-5; TRBD2 aligns across 14 bases. The germline V gene has CDR1 SGHTA and CDR2 FQGNSA. J gave up 5 bases and V 3 bases, and 2 bases lay outside the gene matches. The CDR3 is 15 residues long. The CDR3 sequence is CASSLGLAGEETQYF. CDR3 bases: TGTGCCAGCAGCTTGGGACTAGCGGGAGAGGAGACCCAGTACTTC.

V gene TRBV28 combines with J gene TRBJ2-3, with TRBD2 matching over 8 bases. From germline, CDR1 is MDHEN and CDR2 SYDVKM. V was pared by 7 bases and J by 3 bases, with 3 bases of the junction left unmatched. CDR3 length: 13 residues. CDR3 amino acids: CASNGGGTDTQYF. CDR3 nucleotides: TGTGCCAGCAATGGCGGGGGGACAGATACGCAGTATTTT.

This chain joins TRBV5-4 and TRBJ1-2; TRBD1 might be the D (6 bases). CDR3 length: 14 residues. Deletions cut 4 bases from V and 3 bases from J, with 13 bases between. Germline V gene lookup returns CDR1 SGHNT and CDR2 YYREEE (reference sequence). Here the CDR3 DNA reads TGTGCCAGCAGCCCAGGGGTAAACGACTATGGCTACACCTTC. Translation: CASSPGVNDYGYTF.

This clone was observed a few times. This chain joins TRBV19 and TRBJ2-7; 9 bases are shared with TRBD2. This CDR3 is built from 16 residues. V dropped 9 bases and J dropped 4; count of bases not matched to a gene: 16. Germline V gives CDR1 LNHDA, CDR2 SQIVND (reference sequence). DNA of the CDR3: TGTGCCAGCTCCTTAGCGGGAGAAGCCCTCTTTTACGAGCAGTACTTC. It yields the protein CASSLAGEALFYEQYF.

The chain links TRBV4-1 to TRBJ2-7; possibly TRBD2 for D (5 bases). V dropped 1 base and J dropped 2 bases, with 12 bases sitting between them. This CDR3 is built from 15 residues. Germline CDR1 and CDR2: MGHRA and YSYEKL. The CDR3 is CASSQASGITYEQYF. Here the CDR3 DNA reads TGCGCCAGCAGCCAAGCCTCGGGAATCACCTACGAGCAGTACTTC.

CDR3 sequence (DNA): TGCGCCAGCAGCTACGTGGCTCTAGAGGAGACCCAGTACTTC. Translation: CASSYVALEETQYF. The V gene is TRBV4-1, the J gene TRBJ2-5; D unclear. Trimming took 5 bases from V and 5 from J, leaving 15 bases between them. Germline CDR1 MGHRA, CDR2 YSYEKL. The CDR3 runs 14 residues.

The chain has TRBV9 and TRBJ1-1, with D possibly matching TRBD1 (6 bases). Germline V gene sequence: CDR1 SGDLS, CDR2 YYNGEE. V was trimmed by 3 bases and J by 6 bases, leaving 15 bases between them. The CDR3 spans 14 residues. This CDR3 reads CASSEGGRFAEAFF. Written as DNA, the CDR3 is TGTGCCAGCAGCGAGGGGGGGCGGTTCGCTGAAGCTTTCTTT.